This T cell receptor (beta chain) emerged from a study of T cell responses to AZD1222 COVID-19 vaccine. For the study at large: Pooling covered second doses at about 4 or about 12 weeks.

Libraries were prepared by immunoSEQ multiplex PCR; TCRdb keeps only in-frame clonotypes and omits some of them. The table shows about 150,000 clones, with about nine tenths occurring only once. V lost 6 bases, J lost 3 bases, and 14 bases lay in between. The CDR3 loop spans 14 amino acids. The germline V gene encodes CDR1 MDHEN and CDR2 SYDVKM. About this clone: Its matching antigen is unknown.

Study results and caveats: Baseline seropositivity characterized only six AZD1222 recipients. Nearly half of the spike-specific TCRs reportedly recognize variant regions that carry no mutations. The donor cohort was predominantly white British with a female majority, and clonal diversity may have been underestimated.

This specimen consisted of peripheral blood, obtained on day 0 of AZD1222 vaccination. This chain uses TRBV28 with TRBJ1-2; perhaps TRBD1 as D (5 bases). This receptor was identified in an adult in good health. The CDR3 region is CASSRRVRDYGYTF. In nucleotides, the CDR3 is TGTGCCAGCAGCCGCAGGGTTAGGGACTATGGCTACACCTTC.